This TCR beta chain was identified in a study of T cells in localized non-small cell lung cancer. TCRdb keeps only in-frame clones here, not all; method: immunoSEQ multiplex PCR. The sample contains around 83,000 clones, around 80% of which appear only once. V shed 4 bases and J 2 bases; nucleotides not matched to a gene: 4. The CDR3 totals 15 residues. Germline V gene data show CDR1 as ENHRY and CDR2 as SYGVKD. The chain couples TRBV10-3 to TRBJ1-2; 10 bases match TRBD1. The sequenced sample was PBMCs, obtained before any cancer treatment. The receptor's source is a man aged 40 to 70 with stage II squamous cell lung carcinoma. CDR3 residues: CAISGGQGENYGYTF. In DNA, the CDR3 is TGTGCCATCAGTGGCGGACAGGGGGAAAACTATGGCTACACCTTC.